The clone carrying this TCR beta chain was detected only a few times. No antigen is known for it. cDNA libraries for TCR alpha and TCR beta, carrying sample barcodes and UMIs, came from 5'RACE with constant-segment primers. MiXCR, run by TCRdb on the 5' RACE reads, gives a single entry per CDR3 protein. Of 380,000 or so distinct CDR3 sequences in the sample, roughly 14% were seen once. The CDR3 totals 11 residues. The V gene's germline CDR1 is SNHLY and CDR2 FYNNEI. The entry originates in a study of T-cell memory formation after mild COVID-19. General study points: Clones that contracted from day 15 to 85 had balanced CD4/CD8; later expanders were CD4+ biased.

This TCR came from a man aged 18 to 30 who had mild COVID-19 (a few samples of this study predate the infection). Cell type and time point are not known. Sequencing used PBMCs or a T cell subset sorted from them (not recorded which). The V gene is TRBV2, the J gene TRBJ2-3; TRBD2 might be the D (5 bases). The DNA for the CDR3 is TGTGCGAGCCTTAGCGTAGATACGCAGTATTTT. Residues: CASLSVDTQYF.